Below, one T cell receptor beta chain is given with its context. Antigen unknown. This sample is part of a study of cytomegalovirus exposure and HLA in healthy donors. Per germline, CDR1 SGHTA and CDR2 FQGNSA. V shed 3 bases, J shed 3 bases, and the junction held 2 bases outside the gene matches. This CDR3 spans 13 amino acids. The PCR was carried out with 60 Vbeta primers and 13 Jbeta primers. TCRdb's copy holds only in-frame clones and misses some; the assay was immunoSEQ multiplex PCR. The sample has around 190,000 clones, around 82% seen once. Study-level results: A later analysis showed HLA-associated TCR beta chains outstripping equally common others in clonal expansion. Accurate prediction of HLA-A and HLA-B alleles (for most subjects) was reportedly achieved from TCR beta sequences.

What was sequenced was PBMCs. The chain links TRBV7-2 to TRBJ2-7; TRBD2 matches 7 bases. The source is a woman aged 25 to 39 in good health and CMV-seronegative. For the CDR3, the DNA is TGTGCCAGCAGCTTTAGCGGGCACTACGAGCAGTACTTC. Amino acid sequence: CASSFSGHYEQYF.